Below are 27 T cell receptor beta chains sequenced from a single sample in a study of patients and donors after allogeneic stem cell transplantation. TCRdb re-derived calls from the RT-PCR reads in MiXCR, one entry per CDR3 protein. In the table there are approximately 200,000 distinct CDR3 sequences, around 40% of which are singletons. Sequencing was done on a sample of blood, either unsorted or a sorted T cell fraction (not recorded which). The receptors were sampled from a human donor who was either an allogeneic HSCT recipient or a stem cell or donor lymphocyte infusion donor (not recorded which). It is not recorded whose cells these are; they may come from a transplant donor.

CDR3 region: CASSLAQVDTGELFF. The DNA of the CDR3 is TGCGCCAGCAGCTTGGCTCAGGTAGACACCGGGGAGCTGTTTTTT. The genes are TRBV5-1 and TRBJ2-2, with D unresolved. The V end lost 0 bases, the J end lost 3 bases, and 9 bases lay between the germline ends. This CDR3 contains 15 residues. Germline loops: CDR1 SGHRS, CDR2 YFSETQ.

The gene calls are TRBV9 and TRBJ2-4; TRBD1 aligns across 9 bases. This CDR3 comprises 16 residues. Germline CDR1 SGDLS, CDR2 YYNGEE. V shed 4 bases, J shed 0 bases, and the junction held 5 bases outside the gene matches. Here the CDR3 DNA reads TGTGCCAGCAGCCCCGGACAGGGGAGAGCCAAAAACATTCAGTACTTC. Its protein is CASSPGQGRAKNIQYF.

This rearrangement joins TRBV30 to TRBJ2-5; 7 bases line up with TRBD2. Germline assignment: CDR1 GTSNPN and CDR2 SVGIG (reference sequence). V was pared by 3 bases and J by 5 bases, with 9 bases of the junction left unmatched. The CDR3 is made up of 14 amino acids. CDR3 amino acids: CAWSHGLEEETQYF. CDR3 bases: TGTGCCTGGAGCCACGGACTAGAGGAGGAGACCCAGTACTTC.

The chain employs TRBV18 and TRBJ2-1, with 7 bases that match TRBD1. V trimming: 6 bases; J trimming: 5 bases; junction bases outside the gene matches: 7. There are 14 residues in the CDR3. CDR1 KGHSH and CDR2 LQKENI come from the germline V gene. The CDR3 loop reads CASSATGSNNEQFF. The CDR3 nucleotides are TGTGCCAGCTCTGCGACAGGGTCGAACAATGAGCAGTTCTTC. Drawing the rest from reference TRBV18 and TRBJ2-1, the complete variable domain is NAGVMQNPRHLVRRRGQEARLRCSPMKGHSHVYWYRQLPEEGLKFMVYLQKENIIDESGMPKERFSAEFPKEGPSILRIQQVVRGDSAAYFCASSATGSNNEQFFGPGTRLTVL.

This clonotype was seen more than once but under ten times. This chain links TRBV5-4 with TRBJ1-1; a weak D match, TRBD1 (6 bases). The CDR3 length is 16 residues. Germline V gives CDR1 SGHNT, CDR2 YYREEE (reference sequence). V was pared by 0 bases and J by 1 base, with 13 bases between. The CDR3 loop reads CASSLDLQGRNTEAFF. Written as DNA, the CDR3 is TGTGCCAGCAGCTTGGACCTACAGGGTAGGAACACTGAAGCTTTCTTT.

The J gene is TRBJ2-7, the V gene TRBV25-1, with D possibly being TRBD1 (6 bases). CDR1 and CDR2 from the germline V gene are MGHDK and SYGVNS. The CDR3 has 12 residues. Trimming took off 6 bases at V and 2 bases at J, with 8 bases between the two ends. The CDR3 is CASRQGTYEQYF. CDR3 bases: TGTGCCAGCAGGCAGGGGACCTACGAGCAGTACTTC.

This sequence joins TRBV10-3 and TRBJ2-5; D gene ambiguous. CDR3 size: 15 residues. Germline assignment: CDR1 ENHRY and CDR2 SYGVKD. The V gene lost 2 bases and the J gene lost 5 bases, with 15 bases spanning the gap. This chain's CDR3 is CAISEPTRDSETQYF. The CDR3 DNA sequence: TGTGCCATCAGTGAGCCGACCCGAGATTCGGAGACCCAGTACTTC.

This clonotype came up once. CDR3 sequence reads: CASSQENYGFYGYTF. As DNA, the CDR3 is TGCGCCAGCAGCCAAGAAAACTACGGCTTCTATGGCTACACCTTC. The V call is TRBV4-3, the J call TRBJ1-2; D remains unclear. Trimming pared 0 bases from V and 4 bases from J, leaving 12 bases between. The CDR3 totals 15 residues. Germline CDR1 reads LGHNA; CDR2 reads YSLEER.

The chain has TRBV2 and TRBJ1-5; unclear D gene. Germline lookup yields CDR1 SNHLY and CDR2 FYNNEI. The CDR3 spans 14 residues. V lost 5 bases and J lost 3, with 11 bases in between. The DNA of the CDR3 is TGTGCCAGCAGTTTTTCCGCCTACAATCAGCCCCAGCATTTT. Amino acids: CASSFSAYNQPQHF. The complete variable domain, with remaining parts taken from reference TRBV2 and TRBJ1-5, reads EPEVTQTPSHQVTQMGQEVILRCVPISNHLYFYWYRQILGQKVEFLVSFYNNEISEKSEIFDDQFSVERPDGSNFTLKIRSTKLEDSAMYFCASSFSAYNQPQHFGDGTRLSIL.

This clonotype has a handful of counts. This chain's CDR3 is CASSYLGLAFYEQYF. For the CDR3, the DNA is TGTGCCAGCAGCTACCTGGGACTAGCGTTCTACGAGCAGTACTTC. The chain carries TRBV6-2 or TRBV6-3 and TRBJ2-7; 10 bases are shared with TRBD2. Per the germline V gene, CDR1 is MNHEY and CDR2 is SVGEGT. The CDR3 is 15 amino acids. Germline trimming cut 6 bases from V and 3 bases from J; bases unmatched to any gene: 8.

The V call is TRBV5-5, the J call TRBJ2-7, with a possible D match to TRBD1 (5 bases). The V gene lost 0 bases and the J gene lost 3 bases, with 13 bases spanning the gap. The CDR3 sequence is 15 residues long. In germline, CDR1 is SGHKS, CDR2 YYEKEE (reference sequence). In DNA form, the CDR3 reads TGTGCCAGCAGCTTGGTGGGGCAGAATTTCTACGAGCAGTACTTC. This gives the protein CASSLVGQNFYEQYF.

This clonotype was counted only a few times. This chain links TRBV10-3 with TRBJ2-1, with a tentative D call TRBD2 (5 bases). V was shortened by 7 bases and J by 4 bases, with 8 bases between the two germline ends. Germline V CDR1 and CDR2: ENHRY, SYGVKD. The CDR3 spans 12 residues. The CDR3, as DNA: TGTGCCATCACCGGGGAATACAATGAGCAGTTCTTC. Protein product: CAITGEYNEQFF.

V and J are TRBV6-6 and TRBJ2-7; 8 bases align to TRBD1. Germline loops: CDR1 MNHNY, CDR2 SVGAGI (reference sequence). The trim removed 9 bases at V and 2 bases at J, leaving 3 bases unmatched. The CDR3 runs 12 residues. Written as DNA, the CDR3 is TGTGCCAGTCGGGACAGGCCCTACGAGCAGTACTTC. It codes for CASRDRPYEQYF.

This chain links TRBV5-5 with TRBJ2-2; no clear D. This CDR3 spans 15 amino acids. With 4 bases removed from V and 0 bases from J, the gap between germline ends came to 10 bases. Per the germline V gene, CDR1 is SGHKS and CDR2 is YYEKEE (reference sequence). The CDR3 sequence: CASSSSGPNTGELFF. The CDR3 bases are TGTGCCAGCAGCAGCTCCGGGCCGAACACCGGGGAGCTGTTTTTT.

The chain recombines TRBV4-1 with TRBJ2-3; 10 nucleotides match TRBD2. CDR3 length: 16 amino acids. CDR1 is MGHRA, CDR2 YSYEKL, per germline. The V and J ends lost 5 bases and 2 bases, in that order; junction bases with no gene match: 7. The CDR3 bases are TGCGCCAGCAGCTTGCCCCTAGCGGGGGACACAGATACGCAGTATTTT. It codes for CASSLPLAGDTDTQYF.

The rearrangement links TRBV5-8 to TRBJ1-1; tentative D call: TRBD1 (5 bases). V lost 0 bases, J lost 4 bases, and 10 bases lay in between. CDR3 length: 14 residues. Germline V CDR1 and CDR2: SGHTS, YDEGEE. The CDR3 sequence is CASSLEGSGTEAFF. The CDR3 DNA reads as TGTGCCAGCAGCTTGGAGGGGTCCGGCACTGAAGCTTTCTTT.

This clonotype has more than one count but fewer than ten. The gene calls are TRBV28 and TRBJ2-7; 10 nucleotides line up with TRBD1. V gave up 3 bases and J gave up 1 base; unmatched junction bases: 3. There are 15 residues in the CDR3. The germline V gene has CDR1 MDHEN and CDR2 SYDVKM. CDR3 amino acids: CASSFDRGRSYEQYF. In DNA form, the CDR3 reads TGTGCCAGCAGTTTCGACAGGGGGCGTTCCTACGAGCAGTACTTC.

This clonotype was found a few times. The chain combines TRBV9 with TRBJ1-6; D remains unclear. V lost 4 bases to trimming and J lost 0 bases, with 11 bases between them. This CDR3 region has 16 residues. The germline gives CDR1 SGDLS, CDR2 YYNGEE. CDR3 coding DNA: TGTGCCAGCAGCTTCGGGTCGAGCTCCTATAATTCACCCCTCCACTTT. Encoded protein: CASSFGSSSYNSPLHF.

Here the CDR3 DNA reads TGCAGCGTTGAAGGGGGGGCCGCACTCTCTGGAAACACCATATATTTT. This codes for CSVEGGAALSGNTIYF. The chain couples TRBV29-1 to TRBJ1-3, with D possibly being TRBD1 (6 bases). Trimming pared 1 base from V and 0 bases from J, leaving 13 bases between. The CDR3 is made up of 16 amino acids. The germline V gene encodes CDR1 SQVTM and CDR2 ANQGSEA. The whole variable domain, remainder taken from reference TRBV29-1 and TRBJ1-3, is SAVISQKPSRDICQRGTSLTIQCQVDSQVTMMFWYRQQPGQSLTLIATANQGSEATYESGFVIDKFPISRPNLTFSTLTVSNMSPEDSSIYLCSVEGGAALSGNTIYFGEGSWLTVV.

The chain links TRBV29-1 to TRBJ1-1; D is undetermined. V was trimmed by 7 bases and J by 0 bases, leaving 12 bases between them. The CDR3 consists of 13 residues. CDR1 SQVTM and CDR2 ANQGSEA come from the germline V gene. The CDR3 coding sequence is TGCAGCGCCGAAGGCAGATTGAACACTGAAGCTTTCTTT. It encodes CSAEGRLNTEAFF. Variable domain in full (rest from reference TRBV29-1 and TRBJ1-1): SAVISQKPSRDICQRGTSLTIQCQVDSQVTMMFWYRQQPGQSLTLIATANQGSEATYESGFVIDKFPISRPNLTFSTLTVSNMSPEDSSIYLCSAEGRLNTEAFFGQGTRLTVV.

This clonotype was counted a few times. Since no conserved phenylalanine or tryptophan closes the CDR3, a read error is the likely cause. Because the CDR3's place on the DNA is in doubt, the DNA is left out and the CDR3 is given as listed by TCRdb. The V and J genes are TRBV2 and TRBJ1-6. Germline-derived CDR1 and CDR2 are SNHLY and FYNNEI. From its first to its last residue, the CDR3 has 8 amino acids. The CDR3 protein is CASKVGPA.

This chain's CDR3 is CASSEYQGGGGQPQHF. The CDR3 nucleotides read TGTGCCAGCAGTGAATACCAGGGAGGAGGAGGCCAGCCCCAGCATTTT. The chain joins TRBV6-1 to TRBJ1-5, with D possibly matching TRBD1 (5 bases). There are 16 residues in the CDR3. V lost 2 bases and J 7 bases, leaving 18 bases between the germline ends. Germline-derived CDR1 and CDR2 are MNHNS and SASEGT.

The chain recombines TRBV5-5 with TRBJ1-2, with D perhaps matching TRBD1 (5 bases). V lost 0 bases and J lost 4, with 13 bases in between. CDR1 is SGHKS, CDR2 YYEKEE, per germline (reference sequence). There are 15 residues in the CDR3. CDR3 region: CASSLDLETAYGYTF. CDR3 bases: TGTGCCAGCAGCTTGGACTTAGAGACAGCCTATGGCTACACCTTC.

CDR3 in amino acids: CASSFRTRNAEAFF. As DNA, the CDR3 is TGTGCCAGCAGTTTCAGGACCCGAAACGCTGAAGCTTTCTTT. The chain recombines TRBV12-3 or TRBV12-4 with TRBJ1-1; D uncertain. The CDR3 extends over 14 amino acids. V was pared by 3 bases and J by 6 bases, with 14 bases between.

This clonotype was seen only a few times. The chain links TRBV6-1 to TRBJ2-7, with a tentative D call TRBD2 (5 bases). This CDR3 is 15 amino acids long. V lost 8 bases to trimming and J lost 0 bases, with 17 bases between them. CDR1 and CDR2 from the germline V gene are MNHNS and SASEGT. The CDR3 coding sequence is TGTGCCAGCTTGATCCGGACTTTTGGCTCCTACGAGCAGTACTTC. This translates into CASLIRTFGSYEQYF.

J is TRBJ1-6 and V is TRBV12-3 or TRBV12-4; a weak D match, TRBD1 (5 bases). There are 18 residues in the CDR3. V was pared by 3 bases and J by 1 base, with 16 bases between. The CDR3 sequence: CASSFGGEGRSYNSPLHF. CDR3 sequence (DNA): TGTGCCAGCAGTTTTGGGGGAGAGGGGAGGTCCTATAATTCACCCCTCCACTTT.

The CDR3 reads CAWMSWTGSYNSPLHF. Written as DNA, the CDR3 is TGTGCCTGGATGTCCTGGACAGGGAGCTATAATTCACCCCTCCACTTT. The chain combines TRBV30 with TRBJ1-6; 8 bases match TRBD1. CDR3 length: 16 residues. Germline loops: CDR1 GTSNPN, CDR2 SVGIG (reference sequence). J gave up 3 bases and V 4 bases, and 8 bases lay outside the gene matches.